The TCR beta chain described here comes from a study of T-cell reconstitution after alpha-beta-depleted transplantation in children. Study-wide results and caveats: Alpha-beta T cells present about two months after transplant were reported to originate from several hundred expanded graft clones. One year after transplant, T-cell counts and diversity came mostly from newly produced T cells.

The CDR3 extends over 14 amino acids. Looked up from germline, CDR1 is LGHNA and CDR2 is YSLEER. Trimming took off 2 bases at V and 0 bases at J, with 5 bases between the two ends. Preparation of the TCRbeta library was carried out with unique molecular identifiers. MiXCR, applied by TCRdb to the PCR reads, yields one record per CDR3 protein. The sample has hundreds of thousands of distinct CDR3 sequences, 16% seen once; the top ten hold about 41%. Details on this clonotype: Its specificity is unknown.

The TCR comes from a male patient aged 2-15 years who had a stem cell transplant for acute lymphoblastic leukemia, so the T cells may come from the graft donor. The sample was PBMCs, mostly from graft donor cells, taken 360 days after TCRalphabeta/CD19-depleted stem cell transplant. J is TRBJ2-4 and V is TRBV4-3; D uncertain. The CDR3, as DNA: TGCGCCAGCAGCCAACTACTAGCCAAAAACATTCAGTACTTC. Translating gives CASSQLLAKNIQYF.